This TCR beta chain was recovered during a study of human T cells and chemical hapten exposure. The study's findings and limits: Patch test scores rose with PT1 expanded TCR counts, a positive correlation.

It was the library that attached unique molecular identifiers to individual cDNA molecules. TCRdb called the RACE reads again in MiXCR, with one record for every CDR3 protein. The sample holds approximately 110,000 distinct CDR3 sequences; more than 9.5% are singletons and the top ten take around 3.6%. Specified time point: patch test 1, 2 weeks after DPC sensitization. This sample's treatment: therapeutic diphenylcyclopropenone sensitization with weekly scalp DPC. Unfractionated whole blood was the source of the extracted total RNA. Many counts were recorded for this clonotype. Antigen specificity is unknown. Germline CDR1 reads SGDLS; CDR2 reads YYNGEE. Trimming removed 2 bases at V and 2 bases at J, with 8 bases between. CDR3 length: 13 amino acids.

The rearrangement links TRBV9 to TRBJ2-7; no definite D call. The TCR was taken from a middle-aged woman with alopecia areata. Some clones in this sample may be carry-over from other donors' samples. The source material was whole blood, sampled in connection with sensitization to the hapten diphenylcyclopropenone (DPC). Here the CDR3 DNA reads TGTGCCAGCAGCGTGGACGCGACCTACGAGCAGTACTTC. Protein sequence: CASSVDATYEQYF.